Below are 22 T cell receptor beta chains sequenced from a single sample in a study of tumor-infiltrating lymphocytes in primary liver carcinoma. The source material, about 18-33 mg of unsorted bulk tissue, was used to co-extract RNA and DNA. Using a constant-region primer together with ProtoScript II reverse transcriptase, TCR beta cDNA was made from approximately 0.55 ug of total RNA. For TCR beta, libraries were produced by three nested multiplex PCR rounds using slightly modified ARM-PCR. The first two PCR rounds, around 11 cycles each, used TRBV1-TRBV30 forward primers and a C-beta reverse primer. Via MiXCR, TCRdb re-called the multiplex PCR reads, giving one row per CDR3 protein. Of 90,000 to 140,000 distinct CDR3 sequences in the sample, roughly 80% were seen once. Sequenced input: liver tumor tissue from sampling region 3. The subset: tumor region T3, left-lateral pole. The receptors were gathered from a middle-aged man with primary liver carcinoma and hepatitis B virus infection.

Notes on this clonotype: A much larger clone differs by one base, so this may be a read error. CDR3 DNA: TGTGCCAGCAGGAAGAGCGGAAGGGGCGAGCAGTACTTC. The encoded protein is CASRKSGRGEQYF. The chain joins TRBV28 to TRBJ2-7; D tentatively reads TRBD1 or TRBD2 (5 bases each). Trimming shortened V by 6 bases and J by 6 bases, and 15 bases separated the two germline ends. The V gene's germline CDR1 is MDHEN and CDR2 SYDVKM. The CDR3 covers 13 residues.

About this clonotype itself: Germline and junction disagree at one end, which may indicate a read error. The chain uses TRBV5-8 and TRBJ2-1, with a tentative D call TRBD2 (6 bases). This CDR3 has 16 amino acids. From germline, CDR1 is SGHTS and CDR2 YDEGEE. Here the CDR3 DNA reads TGTGCCAGCAGCTCGGGACTTGCGGGATTATGCAATGAGCACTTCTTC. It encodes CASSSGLAGLCNEHFF. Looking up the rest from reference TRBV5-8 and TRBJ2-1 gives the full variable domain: EAGVTQSPTHLIKTRGQQATLRCSPISGHTSVYWYQQALGLGLQFLLWYDEGEERNRGNFPPRFSGRQFPNYSSELNVNALELEDSALYLCASSSGLAGLCNEHFFGPGTRLTVL.

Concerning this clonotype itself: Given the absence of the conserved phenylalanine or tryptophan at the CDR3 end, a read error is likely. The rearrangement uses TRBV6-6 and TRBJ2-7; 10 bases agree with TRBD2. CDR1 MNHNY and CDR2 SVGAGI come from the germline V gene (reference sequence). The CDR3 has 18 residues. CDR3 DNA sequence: TGTGCCAACAGTTACTCCAGACTAGCGGGCTTAAGCTCCTACGAGCAGTACTTA. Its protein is CANSYSRLAGLSSYEQYL.

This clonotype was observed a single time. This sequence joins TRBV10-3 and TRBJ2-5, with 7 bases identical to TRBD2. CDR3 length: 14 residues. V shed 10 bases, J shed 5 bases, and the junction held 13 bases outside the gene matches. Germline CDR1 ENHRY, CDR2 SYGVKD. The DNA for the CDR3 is TGTGCCACCATGCCAGTACTAGCGATGGAGACCCAGTACTTC. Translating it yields CATMPVLAMETQYF.

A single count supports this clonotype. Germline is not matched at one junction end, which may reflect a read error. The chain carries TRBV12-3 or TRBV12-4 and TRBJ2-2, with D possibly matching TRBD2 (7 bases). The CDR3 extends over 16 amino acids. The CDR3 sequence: CASSFGGAVSSGELFF. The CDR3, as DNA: TGTGCCAGCAGTTTTGGGGGGGCAGTAAGCAGCGGGGAACTGTTTTTT.

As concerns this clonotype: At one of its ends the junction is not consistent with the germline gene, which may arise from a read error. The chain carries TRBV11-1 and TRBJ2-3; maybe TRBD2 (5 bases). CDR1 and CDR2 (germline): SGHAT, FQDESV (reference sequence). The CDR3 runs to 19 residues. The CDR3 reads CANSSEGSSVGGRTDTQYF. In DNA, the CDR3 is TGTGCCAACAGCTCTGAGGGAAGCTCTGTTGGAGGCCGCACAGATACGCAGTATTTT. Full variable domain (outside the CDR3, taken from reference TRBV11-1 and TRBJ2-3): EAEVAQSPRYKITEKSQAVAFWCDPISGHATLYWYRQILGQGPELLVQFQDESVVDDSQLPKDRFSAERLKGVDSTLKIQPAELGDSAMYLCANSSEGSSVGGRTDTQYFGPGTRLTVL.

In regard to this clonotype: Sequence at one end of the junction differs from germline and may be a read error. The CDR3 reads CASTGTSAEHYNDQFF. CDR3 DNA sequence: TGTGCCAGCACTGGGACTAGCGCCGAGCATTACAATGATCAGTTCTTC. The chain carries TRBV6-2 or TRBV6-3 and TRBJ2-1, with 10 bases matching TRBD2. From germline, CDR1 is MNHEY and CDR2 SVGEGT. The CDR3 has 16 amino acids.

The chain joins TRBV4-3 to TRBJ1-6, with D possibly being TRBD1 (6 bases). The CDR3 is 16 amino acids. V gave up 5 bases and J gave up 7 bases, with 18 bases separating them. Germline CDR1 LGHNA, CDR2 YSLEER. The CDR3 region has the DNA TGCGCCAGCAGCTCGTGGGACACGCGAAGGAATTCACCCCTCCACTTT. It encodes CASSSWDTRRNSPLHF.

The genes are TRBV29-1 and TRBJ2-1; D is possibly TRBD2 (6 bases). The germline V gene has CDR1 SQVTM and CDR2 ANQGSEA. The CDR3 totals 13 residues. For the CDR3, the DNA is TGCGGCGACGCGCGGGACTTCACGAGGGAGCAGTTCTTC. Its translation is CGDARDFTREQFF.

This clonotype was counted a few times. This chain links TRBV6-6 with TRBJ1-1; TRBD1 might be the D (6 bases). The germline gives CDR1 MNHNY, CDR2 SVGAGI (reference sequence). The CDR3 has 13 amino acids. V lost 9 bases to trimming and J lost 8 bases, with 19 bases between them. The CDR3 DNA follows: TGTGCCAGTAGCATAGGGGGGACTACAGAAGCTTTCTTT. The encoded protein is CASSIGGTTEAFF.

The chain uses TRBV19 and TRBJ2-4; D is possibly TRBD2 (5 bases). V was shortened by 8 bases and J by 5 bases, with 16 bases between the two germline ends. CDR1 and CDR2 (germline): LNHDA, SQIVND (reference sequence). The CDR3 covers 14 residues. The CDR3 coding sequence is TGTGCCAGTGGTCCGGGCGGGCCTCAAAACATTCAGTACTTC. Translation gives CASGPGGPQNIQYF.

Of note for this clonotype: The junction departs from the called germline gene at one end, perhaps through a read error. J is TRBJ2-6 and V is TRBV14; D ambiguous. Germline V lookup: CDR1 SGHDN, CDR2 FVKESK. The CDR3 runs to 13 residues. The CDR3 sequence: CTSSLSRANVLSF. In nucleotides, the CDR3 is TGTACCAGCAGTCTGAGTAGAGCCAACGTCCTGAGTTTC.

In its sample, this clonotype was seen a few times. The CDR3 nucleotides read TGCAGTGCTAGGGACAGGGTGAACACTGAAGCTTTCTTT. Protein sequence: CSARDRVNTEAFF. The genes are TRBV20-1 and TRBJ1-1; 8 positions match TRBD1. CDR1 is DFQATT, CDR2 SNEGSKA, per germline (reference sequence). V shed 3 bases and J 0 bases; nucleotides not matched to a gene: 0. This CDR3 comprises 13 residues.

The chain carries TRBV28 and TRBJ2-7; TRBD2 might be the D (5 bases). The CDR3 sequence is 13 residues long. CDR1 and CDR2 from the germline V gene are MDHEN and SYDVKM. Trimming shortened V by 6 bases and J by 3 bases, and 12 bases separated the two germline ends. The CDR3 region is CASSPGRDYEQYF. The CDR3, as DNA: TGTGCCAGCAGCCCCGGACGGGACTACGAGCAGTACTTC.

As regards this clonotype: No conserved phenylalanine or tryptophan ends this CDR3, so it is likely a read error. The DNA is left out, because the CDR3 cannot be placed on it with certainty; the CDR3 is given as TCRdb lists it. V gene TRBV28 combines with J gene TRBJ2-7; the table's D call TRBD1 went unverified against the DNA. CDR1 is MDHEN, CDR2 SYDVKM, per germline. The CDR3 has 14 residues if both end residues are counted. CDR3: CASSPLADQRVEYL.

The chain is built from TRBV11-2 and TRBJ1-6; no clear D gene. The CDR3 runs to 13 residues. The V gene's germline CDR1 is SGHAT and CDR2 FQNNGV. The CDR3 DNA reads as TGTGCTGGCAGGTCCGACTGGGGTTCACCCCTCCACTTT. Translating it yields CAGRSDWGSPLHF.

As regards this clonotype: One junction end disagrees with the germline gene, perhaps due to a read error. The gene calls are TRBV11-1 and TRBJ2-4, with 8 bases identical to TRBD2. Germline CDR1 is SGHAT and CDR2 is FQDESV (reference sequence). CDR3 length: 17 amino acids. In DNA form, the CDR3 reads TGTGCCAGCAGCTTTCCCGGTACTAGCGGAACCGAAAACATTCAGAACTTC. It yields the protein CASSFPGTSGTENIQNF.

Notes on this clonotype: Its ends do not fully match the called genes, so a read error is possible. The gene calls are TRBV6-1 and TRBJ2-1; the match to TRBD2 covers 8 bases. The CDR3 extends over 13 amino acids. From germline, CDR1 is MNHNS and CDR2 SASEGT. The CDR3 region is CASSGGPINELFF. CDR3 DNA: TGTGCCAGCTCGGGAGGGCCCATCAATGAGCTGTTCTTC.

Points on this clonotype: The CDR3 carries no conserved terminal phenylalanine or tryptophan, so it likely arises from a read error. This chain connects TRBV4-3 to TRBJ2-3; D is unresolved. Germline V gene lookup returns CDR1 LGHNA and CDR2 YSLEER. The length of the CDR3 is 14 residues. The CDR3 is CASNQVVLSDTQYS. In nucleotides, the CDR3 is TGCGCCAGCAACCAAGTTGTTCTCTCAGATACGCAGTATTCT.

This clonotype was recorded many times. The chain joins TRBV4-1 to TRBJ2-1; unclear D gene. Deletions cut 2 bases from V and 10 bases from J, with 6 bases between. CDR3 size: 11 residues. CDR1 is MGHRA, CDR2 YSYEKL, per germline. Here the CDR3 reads CASSQSSEQFF. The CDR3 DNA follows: TGCGCCAGCAGCCAAAGTAGCGAGCAGTTCTTC.

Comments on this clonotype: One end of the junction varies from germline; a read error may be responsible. CDR3 nucleotide sequence: TGCGCTAGCAGCCAAGTACTAGGCACAGATACGCAGTATTTT. As protein: CASSQVLGTDTQYF. This sequence joins TRBV4-3 and TRBJ2-3, with D perhaps matching TRBD2 (5 bases). This CDR3 has 14 amino acids. Germline CDR1 is LGHNA and CDR2 is YSLEER.

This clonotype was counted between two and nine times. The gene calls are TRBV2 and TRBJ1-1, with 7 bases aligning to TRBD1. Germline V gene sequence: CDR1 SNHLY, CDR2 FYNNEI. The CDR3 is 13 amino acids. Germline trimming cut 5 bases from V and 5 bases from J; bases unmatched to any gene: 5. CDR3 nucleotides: TGTGCCAGCAGTTTTGACAGGGAAACTGAAGCTTTCTTT. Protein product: CASSFDRETEAFF.